A selection of T cell receptor beta chains follows, all from one sample in a study of radiotherapy plus CTLA-4 blockade in lung cancer. Only in-frame clones appear in the TCRdb table, and some are missing; sequencing was by immunoSEQ multiplex PCR. The repertoire holds over 80,000 clones, with about four fifths as singletons. Sequenced here: peripheral blood, sampled from a patient treated with radiotherapy plus ipilimumab. Receptor source: a human donor with non-small cell lung cancer who had stable disease on radiotherapy plus ipilimumab. Each CDR3 is given with its conserved first and last residue. A D gene is named only where the DNA matches it firmly. Only some rows state a clone size, as once, few, many or a class for expanded clones.

clone size | CDR3 length | J gene | D gene | V gene | CDR3 protein | CDR3 DNA
- | 14 | TRBJ2-7 | TRBD2 | TRBV28 | CASSLLGGVDEQYF | TGTGCCAGCAGTTTGTTGGGGGGGGTAGACGAGCAGTACTTC
once | 15 | TRBJ1-1 | - | TRBV10-1 | CASSEGQGPGTEAFF | TGCGCCAGCAGTGAGGGGCAGGGACCGGGGACTGAAGCTTTCTTT
few | 15 | TRBJ2-5 | - | TRBV18 | CASSPEGLVQETQYF | TGTGCCAGCTCACCGGAAGGACTTGTTCAAGAGACCCAGTACTTC
- | 13 | TRBJ2-1 | - | TRBV7-6 | CASSLAVYNEQFF | TGTGCCAGCAGCTTAGCAGTCTATAATGAGCAGTTCTTC
once | 18 | TRBJ2-2 | TRBD2 | TRBV9 | CASSVGPSGAANTGELFF | TGTGCCAGCAGCGTAGGTCCTAGCGGAGCCGCGAACACCGGGGAGCTGTTTTTT
- | 15 | TRBJ2-5 | TRBD2 | TRBV7-9 | CASSTGLAGAETQYF | TGTGCCAGCAGCACGGGACTAGCGGGAGCGGAGACCCAGTACTTC
once | 14 | TRBJ2-7 | TRBD2 | TRBV19 | CASSMRSGISEQYF | TGTGCCAGTAGTATGCGTAGCGGGATAAGCGAGCAGTACTTC
few | 14 | TRBJ1-6 | - | TRBV9 | CASSVEGHNSPLHF | TGTGCCAGCAGCGTAGAAGGGCATAATTCACCCCTCCACTTT
- | 14 | TRBJ1-1 | - | TRBV5-1 | CASSLGRIGTEAFF | TGCGCCAGCAGCTTGGGGCGGATCGGCACTGAAGCTTTCTTT
- | 14 | TRBJ2-7 | TRBD2 | TRBV7-6 | CASGLAGASYEQYF | TGTGCCAGCGGGCTAGCGGGCGCCTCCTACGAGCAGTACTTC
- | 16 | TRBJ2-7 | TRBD1 | TRBV9 | CASSASRQGAGGEQYF | TGTGCCAGCAGCGCTTCCCGACAGGGGGCGGGGGGCGAGCAGTACTTC
- | 12 | TRBJ2-2 | - | TRBV5-1 | CASSLDGGELFF | TGCGCCAGCAGCTTGGACGGCGGGGAGCTGTTTTTT
- | 13 | TRBJ2-7 | - | TRBV28 | CASGLGGVAEQYF | TGTGCCAGCGGGCTGGGGGGAGTGGCGGAGCAGTACTTC
- | 14 | TRBJ2-1 | - | TRBV10-1 | CASSPRGTHNEQFF | TGCGCCAGCAGTCCTCGGGGGACCCACAATGAGCAGTTCTTC
- | 15 | TRBJ1-5 | - | TRBV5-6 | CASTRWGGINQPQHF | TGTGCCAGCACCCGGTGGGGGGGCATAAATCAGCCCCAGCATTTT
- | 15 | TRBJ1-3 | TRBD1 | TRBV18 | CASSPGTASGNTIYF | TGTGCCAGCTCACCCGGGACAGCTTCTGGAAACACCATATATTTT
- | 11 | TRBJ2-7 | - | TRBV7-3 | CASRPSYEQYF | TGTGCCAGCAGGCCCTCCTACGAGCAGTACTTC
few | 12 | TRBJ2-1 | - | TRBV5-6 | CASSWTDNEQFF | TGTGCCAGCAGCTGGACAGACAATGAGCAGTTCTTC
- | 12 | TRBJ2-3 | - | TRBV30 | CAWSPQADTQYF | TGTGCCTGGAGTCCGCAAGCAGATACGCAGTATTTT
- | 13 | TRBJ2-7 | - | TRBV5-1 | CASSLEAGYEQYF | TGCGCCAGCAGCTTGGAGGCAGGCTACGAGCAGTACTTC
once | 17 | TRBJ2-2 | TRBD2 | TRBV18 | CASSWTSALTSTGELFF | TGTGCCAGCTCATGGACTAGCGCTCTAACTAGCACCGGGGAGCTGTTTTTT
- | 16 | TRBJ2-1 | TRBD2 | TRBV27 | CASIPLGLATYNEQFF | TGTGCCAGCATCCCTCTCGGACTAGCGACCTACAATGAGCAGTTCTTC
- | 18 | TRBJ2-5 | TRBD1 | TRBV5-1 | CASSSAGTGASGQETQYF | TGCGCCAGCAGTTCTGCCGGGACAGGGGCGTCGGGGCAAGAGACCCAGTACTTC
- | 13 | TRBJ2-7 | TRBD2 | TRBV19 | CASSSQRGSEQYF | TGTGCCAGTAGTAGTCAGCGGGGGAGCGAGCAGTACTTC
few | 14 | TRBJ1-6 | - | TRBV6-6 | CASSYSKRNSPLHF | TGTGCCAGCAGTTACTCGAAGAGGAATTCACCCCTCCACTTT
- | 15 | TRBJ2-3 | TRBD2 | TRBV28 | CASSLSGGISDTQYF | TGTGCCAGCAGTTTAAGCGGGGGGATATCAGATACGCAGTATTTT
- | 16 | TRBJ2-3 | TRBD2 | TRBV7-8 | CASSLVGAGREDTQYF | TGTGCCAGCAGCTTAGTTGGAGCGGGACGGGAAGATACGCAGTATTTT
- | 13 | TRBJ1-5 | TRBD1 | TRBV6-5 | CATMQGAGQPQHF | TGTGCCACGATGCAGGGGGCAGGGCAGCCCCAGCATTTT
- | 18 | TRBJ2-7 | TRBD1 | TRBV19 | CASSRRDRGKVGSYEQYF | TGTGCCAGTAGCCGCCGGGACAGGGGTAAAGTTGGGAGTTACGAGCAGTACTTC
- | 16 | TRBJ2-5 | - | TRBV6-5 | CASSYSRGGLQETQYF | TGTGCCAGCAGTTACTCGAGGGGGGGGCTCCAAGAGACCCAGTACTTC
- | 17 | TRBJ1-1 | - | TRBV4-1 | CASSQDVERSMNTEAFF | TGCGCCAGCAGCCAAGATGTCGAAAGGAGCATGAACACTGAAGCTTTCTTT
- | 17 | TRBJ2-1 | TRBD2 | TRBV28 | CASSFGGASGRHNEQFF | TGTGCCAGCAGTTTTGGAGGGGCTAGCGGGAGACACAATGAGCAGTTCTTC
- | 16 | TRBJ2-1 | - | TRBV6-1 | CASSEETGEFYNEQFF | TGTGCCAGCAGTGAAGAGACCGGGGAGTTTTACAATGAGCAGTTCTTC
- | 11 | TRBJ2-7 | - | TRBV6-1 | CASSPSYEQYF | TGTGCCAGCAGTCCGTCGTACGAGCAGTACTTC
- | 16 | TRBJ2-7 | TRBD1 | TRBV12-5 | CASGLVPGQGPNEQYF | TGTGCTAGTGGTTTGGTACCGGGACAGGGACCCAACGAGCAGTACTTC
once | 14 | TRBJ1-4 | - | TRBV7-2 | CASSLAGGGEKLFF | TGTGCCAGCAGCTTAGCTGGGGGAGGGGAAAAACTGTTTTTT
- | 14 | TRBJ1-2 | - | TRBV6-1 | CASSPERGALGYTF | TGTGCCAGCAGTCCAGAAAGGGGGGCGCTGGGCTACACCTTC
- | 16 | TRBJ2-5 | - | TRBV7-9 | CASSFRSGTGWGTQYF | TGTGCCAGCAGCTTTAGGAGTGGGACTGGGTGGGGGACCCAGTACTTC
once | 15 | TRBJ1-1 | TRBD1 | TRBV19 | CASSTRGQLNTEAFF | TGTGCCAGTAGTACTAGGGGACAGTTGAACACTGAAGCTTTCTTT
- | 15 | TRBJ1-4 | - | TRBV5-1 | CASSPNRKANEKLFF | TGCGCCAGCAGTCCCAACAGGAAGGCTAATGAAAAACTGTTTTTT
- | 15 | TRBJ2-7 | TRBD1 | TRBV7-9 | CASSPTSGQGYEQYF | TGTGCCAGCAGTCCGACTTCGGGACAGGGTTACGAGCAGTACTTC
- | 12 | TRBJ1-5 | - | TRBV29-1 | CSVEYGNQPQHF | TGCAGCGTTGAGTATGGGAATCAGCCCCAGCATTTT
few | 15 | TRBJ1-3 | - | TRBV9 | CASSVAAPSGNTIYF | TGTGCCAGCAGCGTAGCTGCCCCCTCCGGAAACACCATATATTTT
once | 15 | TRBJ2-1 | TRBD1 | TRBV7-7 | CASSYRQGSYNEQFF | TGTGCTAGCAGCTACCGACAGGGATCCTACAATGAGCAGTTCTTC
- | 15 | TRBJ2-2 | - | TRBV9 | CASSVASANTGELFF | TGTGCCAGCAGCGTAGCATCCGCGAACACCGGGGAGCTGTTTTTT
- | 14 | TRBJ1-2 | - | TRBV2 | CASSPLLANYGYTF | TGTGCCAGCAGCCCTCTACTGGCTAACTATGGCTACACCTTC
- | 13 | TRBJ1-1 | - | TRBV5-1 | CASRGRLNTEAFF | TGCGCCAGCAGGGGCCGGCTGAACACTGAAGCTTTCTTT
- | 10 | TRBJ1-2 | - | TRBV29-1 | CSVGDTFYTF | TGCAGCGTGGGGGACACTTTCTACACCTTC
- | 17 | TRBJ2-3 | TRBD1 | TRBV4-1 | CASSPTGTGRDSDTQYF | TGCGCCAGCAGCCCGACCGGGACAGGCAGGGATTCAGATACGCAGTATTTT
- | 14 | TRBJ1-4 | - | TRBV2 | CASSAGRGNEKLFF | TGTGCCAGCAGTGCGGGGAGGGGTAACGAAAAACTGTTTTTT